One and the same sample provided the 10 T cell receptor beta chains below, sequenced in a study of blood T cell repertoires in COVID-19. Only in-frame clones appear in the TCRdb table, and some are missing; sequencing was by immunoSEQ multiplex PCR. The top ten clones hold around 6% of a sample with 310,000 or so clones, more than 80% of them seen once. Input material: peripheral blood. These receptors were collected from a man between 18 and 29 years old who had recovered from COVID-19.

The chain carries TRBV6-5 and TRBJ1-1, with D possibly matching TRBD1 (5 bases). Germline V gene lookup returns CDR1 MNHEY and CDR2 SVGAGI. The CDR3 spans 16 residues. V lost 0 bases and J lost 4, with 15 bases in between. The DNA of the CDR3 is TGTGCCAGCAGTTACTCGATTGGGGCGGGGCCCACTGAAGCTTTCTTT. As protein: CASSYSIGAGPTEAFF.

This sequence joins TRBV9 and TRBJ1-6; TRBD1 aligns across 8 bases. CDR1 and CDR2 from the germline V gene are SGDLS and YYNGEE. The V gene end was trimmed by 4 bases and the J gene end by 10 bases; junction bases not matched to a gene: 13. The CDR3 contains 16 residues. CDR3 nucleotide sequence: TGTGCCAGCAGCCCGAATCAGGGGGCGGACTACTCACCCCTCCACTTT. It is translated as CASSPNQGADYSPLHF.

The CDR3 here is CASSYSSGYSGNTIYF. The CDR3 nucleotides read TGTGCCAGCAGTTACTCCTCAGGATACTCTGGAAACACCATATATTTT. This sequence joins TRBV6-5 and TRBJ1-3; D gene uncertain. There are 16 residues in the CDR3. Germline CDR1 reads MNHEY; CDR2 reads SVGAGI. V was clipped by 0 bases and J by 0 bases, with 9 bases between them.

The CDR3 DNA reads TGTGCCAGCAGCTTAGATAACAGGGAAGGAACAGATACGCAGTATTTT. It translates to CASSLDNREGTDTQYF. This chain uses TRBV11-2 with TRBJ2-3, with D possibly TRBD1 on 6 matching bases. This CDR3 has 16 amino acids. Trimming stripped 0 bases from V and 3 bases from J, with 13 bases between. Germline CDR1 reads SGHAT; CDR2 reads FQNNGV.

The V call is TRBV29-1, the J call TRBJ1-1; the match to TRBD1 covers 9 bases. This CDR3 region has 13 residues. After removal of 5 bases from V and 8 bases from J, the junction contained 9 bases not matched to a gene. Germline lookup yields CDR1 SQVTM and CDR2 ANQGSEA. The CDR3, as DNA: TGCAGCGTTCAAATGGGACAGGGCGCGGAAGCTTTCTTT. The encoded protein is CSVQMGQGAEAFF.

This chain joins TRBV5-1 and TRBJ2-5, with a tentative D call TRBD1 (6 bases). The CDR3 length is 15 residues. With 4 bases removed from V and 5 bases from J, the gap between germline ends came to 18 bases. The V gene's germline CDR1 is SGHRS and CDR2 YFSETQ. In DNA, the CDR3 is TGCGCCAGCAGCCCCGGGCAGGGGAGTTGGGAGACCCAGTACTTC. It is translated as CASSPGQGSWETQYF.

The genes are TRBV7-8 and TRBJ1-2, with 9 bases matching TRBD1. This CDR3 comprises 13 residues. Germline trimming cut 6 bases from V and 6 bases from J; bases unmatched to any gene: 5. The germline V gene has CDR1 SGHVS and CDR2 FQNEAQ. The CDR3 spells CASSLQGADGYTF. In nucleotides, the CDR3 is TGTGCCAGCAGTTTACAGGGGGCGGATGGCTACACCTTC.

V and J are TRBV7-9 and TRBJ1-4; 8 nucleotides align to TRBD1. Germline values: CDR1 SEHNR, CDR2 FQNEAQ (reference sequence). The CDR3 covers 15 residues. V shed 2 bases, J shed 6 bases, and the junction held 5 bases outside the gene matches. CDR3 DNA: TGTGCCAGCAGCTTACCCAGGGGGCCGGATGAAAAACTGTTTTTT. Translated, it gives CASSLPRGPDEKLFF.

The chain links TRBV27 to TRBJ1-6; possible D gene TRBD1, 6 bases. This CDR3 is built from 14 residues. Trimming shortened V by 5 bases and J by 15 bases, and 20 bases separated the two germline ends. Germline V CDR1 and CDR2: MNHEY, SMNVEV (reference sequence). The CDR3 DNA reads TGTGCCAGCAGTCCGATCGGACAGACGATTTACCTCCACTTT. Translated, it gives CASSPIGQTIYLHF.

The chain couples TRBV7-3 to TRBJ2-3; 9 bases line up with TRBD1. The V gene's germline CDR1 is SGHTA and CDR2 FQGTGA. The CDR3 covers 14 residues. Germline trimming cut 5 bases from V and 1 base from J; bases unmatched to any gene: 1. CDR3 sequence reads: CASSRDRGTDTQYF. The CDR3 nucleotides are TGTGCCAGCAGCCGGGACAGGGGCACAGATACGCAGTATTTT.